This section outlines one T cell receptor (beta chain) sequence together with its context. Its antigen is as yet unknown. Sequencing used immunoSEQ multiplex PCR; TCRdb keeps in-frame clones, though not all of them. Of over 30,000 clones in the sample, 88% were seen once. This sample was taken from a study of T cell responses to AZD1222 COVID-19 vaccine. Study-level points and caveats: Dominant at 160-218 and 743-854, vaccine-associated CD4 TCRs also spanned spike. Nearly half of spike-specific TCRs reportedly target unmutated variant regions. Clonal diversity may have been underestimated, and the donors were mostly white British, with more females than males.

CDR1 and CDR2 (germline): LGHDT, YNNKEL (reference sequence). V lost 1 base, J lost 4 bases, and 11 bases stayed unmatched. The CDR3 has 18 amino acids. The material sequenced was peripheral blood, taken 28 days after the second dose of the MenACWY control vaccine. This chain uses TRBV3-1 (or the pseudogene TRBV3-2) with TRBJ2-7, with TRBD1 matching over 12 bases. The TCR comes from an adult who received the MenACWY meningococcal vaccine as a control. This chain's CDR3 is CASSQVPGQGANVYEQYF. CDR3 coding DNA: TGTGCCAGCAGCCAAGTCCCGGGACAGGGGGCGAATGTATACGAGCAGTACTTC.